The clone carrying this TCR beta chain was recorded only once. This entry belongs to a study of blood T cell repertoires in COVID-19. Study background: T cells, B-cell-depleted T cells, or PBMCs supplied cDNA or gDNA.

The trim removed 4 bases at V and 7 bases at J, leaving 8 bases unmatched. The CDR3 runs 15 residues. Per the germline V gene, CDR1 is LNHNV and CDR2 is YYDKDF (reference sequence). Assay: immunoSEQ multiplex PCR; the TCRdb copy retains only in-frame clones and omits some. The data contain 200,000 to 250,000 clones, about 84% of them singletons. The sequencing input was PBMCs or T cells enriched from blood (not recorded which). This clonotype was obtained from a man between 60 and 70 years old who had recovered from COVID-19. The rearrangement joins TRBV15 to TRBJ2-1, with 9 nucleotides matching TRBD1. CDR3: CATSMGTGKVNEQFF. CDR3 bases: TGTGCCACCAGCATGGGGACAGGGAAGGTGAATGAGCAGTTCTTC.